These T cell receptor beta chains were read from a single sample in a study of human versus mouse CDR3 diversity and MHC coevolution. TCRdb's table, derived via immunoSEQ multiplex PCR, lists solely in-frame clones and lacks some. Here the sample spans about 81,000 clones, 93% being singletons. Sequencing used naive CD4+ T cells from blood. The receptors shown here come from a person between 25 and 69 years old in good health. Both conserved end residues are part of each CDR3. The order of the fields is clone size, V gene, D gene, J gene, CDR3 protein, CDR3 DNA. D genes are given only for firm matches. For some rows the clone size is stated as once, few or many, or as a class when expanded; others skip it.

>few|TRBV5-4|NA|TRBJ1-3
CASSLAGVGNTIYF
TGTGCCAGCAGCTTGGCAGGGGTTGGAAACACCATATATTTT
>NA|TRBV7-7|TRBD1|TRBJ2-1
CASSLGDSNEQFF
TGTGCTAGCAGCTTAGGGGACAGCAATGAGCAGTTCTTC
>NA|TRBV18|NA|TRBJ2-2
CASSPPPGTGELFF
TGTGCCAGCTCACCACCTCCGGGGACCGGGGAGCTGTTTTTT
>NA|TRBV6-5|NA|TRBJ1-2
CAISDDRNYGYTF
TGTGCCATCAGTGACGACAGAAACTATGGCTACACCTTC
>NA|TRBV5-1|TRBD2|TRBJ2-5
CASSLAGGRYETQYF
TGCGCCAGCAGTCTAGCGGGGGGGCGTTATGAGACCCAGTACTTC
>NA|TRBV5-1|TRBD1|TRBJ2-4
CASSPGQGVAKNIQYF
TGCGCCAGCAGCCCCGGACAGGGGGTGGCCAAAAACATTCAGTACTTC
>NA|TRBV19|NA|TRBJ1-3
CASISLGDTHF
TGTGCCAGTATTTCTCTGGGGGACACGCATTTT
>NA|TRBV27|NA|TRBJ1-2
CASSLSQGLINYGYTF
TGTGCCAGCAGTTTATCTCAGGGGTTAATTAACTATGGCTACACCTTC
>NA|TRBV6-5|NA|TRBJ2-1
CASSYSGSSYNEQFF
TGTGCCAGCAGTTACTCGGGGAGCTCCTACAATGAGCAGTTCTTC
>NA|TRBV7-8|NA|TRBJ2-5
CASRPRTNAKTQYF
TGTGCCAGCAGACCCAGGACTAACGCGAAGACCCAGTACTTC
>few|TRBV5-4|NA|TRBJ2-1
CASSSLGRGSYNEQFF
TGTGCCAGCAGCTCCCTTGGCCGGGGATCCTACAATGAGCAGTTCTTC
>NA|TRBV7-9|TRBD2|TRBJ2-1
CASSKIAGAYNEQFF
TGTGCCAGCAGCAAAATAGCGGGAGCATACAATGAGCAGTTCTTC
>NA|TRBV14|NA|TRBJ2-2
CASSQRGTNGELFF
TGTGCCAGCAGCCAAAGGGGGACGAACGGGGAGCTGTTTTTT
>NA|TRBV6-6|NA|TRBJ2-7
CASRRPDSSYEQYF
TGTGCCAGCAGACGTCCTGACAGCTCCTACGAGCAGTACTTC
>few|TRBV5-1|TRBD1|TRBJ1-3
CASSSGDRVPNTIYF
TGCGCCAGCAGCTCGGGCGACAGGGTGCCGAACACCATATATTTT
>NA|TRBV19|TRBD1|TRBJ2-7
CASSIGTAASSYEQYF
TGTGCCAGTAGTATCGGGACAGCCGCTAGCTCCTACGAGCAGTACTTC
>NA|TRBV6-5|NA|TRBJ1-2
CASSPHWGSGYGYTF
TGTGCCAGCAGCCCACATTGGGGTAGCGGCTATGGCTACACCTTC
>few|TRBV10-3|TRBD2|TRBJ2-7
CAVGTSGVTYEQYF
TGTGCCGTTGGGACTAGCGGGGTCACCTACGAGCAGTACTTC